This section outlines one T cell receptor beta chain sequence together with its context. Its target is not known. Its ends do not fully match the called genes, so a read error is possible. The data were taken from a study of CD4+ T cells in melanoma. Notes on the study in general: A reported correlation linked neoantigen-specific CD4+ T cells to CD8+, macrophage and B cell function.

Germline V gene data show CDR1 as PRHDT and CDR2 as FYEKMQ (reference sequence). The CDR3 is 14 residues long. TCRdb keeps only in-frame clones here, not all; method: immunoSEQ multiplex PCR. Seen here are around 10,000 clones, 68% observed once, and the top ten hold 8% to 13%. V is TRBV13 and J is TRBJ2-7, with TRBD1 matching 10 bases. Sequencing was carried out using cells from a culture (not recorded whether cultured in vitro). The clonotype was recovered from a human donor with melanoma. CDR3 sequence (DNA): TGTGCCAGCAGCAGAGGGACAGGGGCCTACGCGCAGTACTTC. Translated, it gives CASSRGTGAYAQYF.